This T cell receptor beta chain was documented in a study of OX40 agonist ivuxolimab in advanced cancers. Blood samples were obtained at baseline, cycle 4 day 1, and cycle 7 day 1. Looked up from germline, CDR1 is MNHNY and CDR2 is SVGAGI (reference sequence). Trimming removed 6 bases from V and 3 bases from J; junction bases left unmatched: 7. The CDR3 is 14 amino acids. Only in-frame clones appear in the TCRdb table, and some are missing; sequencing was by immunoSEQ multiplex PCR. The data hold around 14,000 clones, with about 75% observed a single time. This clone is medium-sized in the sample. The receptor was derived from an adult with an advanced solid tumor such as melanoma, head and neck, liver or kidney cancer. The source material was CD4+ or CD8+ T cells sorted from blood, sampled in a trial of the OX40 agonist ivuxolimab. The gene calls are TRBV6-6 and TRBJ1-1; TRBD1 aligns across 7 bases. The DNA for the CDR3 is TGTGCCAGCAGGCAAGGGGGCTTCGACACTGAAGCTTTCTTT. It translates to CASRQGGFDTEAFF.